Each of the 32 T cell receptor beta chains below was sequenced from the same sample in a study of shared clonotypes between healthy human individuals. Some clones are missing from TCRdb's copy, which holds only in-frame ones; the method was immunoSEQ multiplex PCR. The table shows 1.6 million or so clones, with approximately 98.5% occurring only once. Sequenced input: naive CD4+ T cells sorted from blood. Subset specified: CD45RA+ positively selected. The source of these receptors is a man aged 25 to 45 in good health.

In this sample, this clone turned up once. The rearrangement joins TRBV28 to TRBJ2-7; 8 bases match TRBD1. This CDR3 comprises 16 residues. Per germline, CDR1 MDHEN and CDR2 SYDVKM. The J segment lost 1 base and the V segment lost 7 bases, leaving 12 bases of the junction unmatched. DNA for the CDR3: TGTGCCAGCACTGGACAGGGCATAGCGGTATCCTACGAGCAGTACTTC. Amino acid sequence: CASTGQGIAVSYEQYF.

The chain has TRBV4-2 and TRBJ2-1; 8 nucleotides line up with TRBD2. The CDR3 has 18 amino acids. Germline trimming cut 1 base from V and 6 bases from J; bases unmatched to any gene: 14. Germline CDR1 LGHNA, CDR2 YNFKEQ. CDR3 sequence reads: CASSQVSPLAARSNEQFF. DNA for the CDR3: TGTGCCAGCAGCCAAGTCTCTCCACTAGCGGCGCGGTCCAATGAGCAGTTCTTC.

The chain employs TRBV27 and TRBJ2-2; D is unresolved. CDR1 is MNHEY, CDR2 SMNVEV, per germline (reference sequence). CDR3 size: 10 residues. Trimming removed 7 bases at V and 6 bases at J, with 3 bases between. The CDR3 nucleotides read TGTGCCAGCATGCCCGGGGAGCTGTTTTTT. Translating gives CASMPGELFF.

This sequence joins TRBV9 and TRBJ2-7, with 7 nucleotides matching TRBD1. The CDR3 consists of 14 residues. CDR1 SGDLS and CDR2 YYNGEE come from the germline V gene. The trim removed 4 bases at V and 3 bases at J, leaving 7 bases unmatched. The CDR3 coding sequence is TGTGCCAGCAGCTCTGGACAGGCGGACTACGAGCAGTACTTC. Translated: CASSSGQADYEQYF. Full variable domain (rest looked up from reference TRBV9 and TRBJ2-7): DSGVTQTPKHLITATGQRVTLRCSPRSGDLSVYWYQQSLDQGLQFLIQYYNGEERAKGNILERFSAQQFPDLHSELNLSSLELGDSALYFCASSSGQADYEQYFGPGTRLTVT.

In the case of this clone: One end of the junction does not line up with germline, which may come from a read error. The chain links TRBV27 to TRBJ1-2, with D uncertain. Germline CDR1 reads MNHEY; CDR2 reads SMNVEV (reference sequence). This CDR3 has 15 residues. Written as DNA, the CDR3 is TGTGCCAGCAGTCTATCCTCGCTCGGAAACTATGGCTACACCTTC. Translating it yields CASSLSSLGNYGYTF.

The chain links TRBV27 to TRBJ2-2; D remains unclear. The CDR3 contains 14 residues. Trimming took off 1 base at V and 9 bases at J, with 12 bases between the two ends. Germline V lookup: CDR1 MNHEY, CDR2 SMNVEV (reference sequence). As DNA, the CDR3 is TGTGCCAGCAGTTTATTACCGCAAAGCCGGGAGCTGTTTTTT. Translating gives CASSLLPQSRELFF.

This clone was seen only once. This sequence joins TRBV4-1 and TRBJ2-5; a weak D match, TRBD1 (5 bases). The germline V and J ends were trimmed by 0 bases and 4 bases, with 15 bases remaining between them. This CDR3 has 16 amino acids. The germline V gene has CDR1 MGHRA and CDR2 YSYEKL. CDR3 bases: TGCGCCAGCAGCCAAGAAAGATCTGCCAGGGCAGAGACCCAGTACTTC. Translating gives CASSQERSARAETQYF.

In this sample, this clone turned up once. Other DNA sequences of this sample code for an identical CDR3. The rearrangement joins TRBV5-1 to TRBJ2-5; 7 bases match TRBD1. This CDR3 is built from 13 residues. Germline lookup yields CDR1 SGHRS and CDR2 YFSETQ. V dropped 4 bases and J dropped 3; count of bases not matched to a gene: 3. CDR3 sequence: CASSVTGEETQYF. The CDR3 nucleotides read TGCGCCAGCAGCGTTACAGGGGAAGAGACCCAGTACTTC.

The genes are TRBV5-4 and TRBJ2-1; D not resolved. From germline, CDR1 is SGHNT and CDR2 YYREEE (reference sequence). Trimming removed 1 base at V and 9 bases at J, with 8 bases between. CDR3 length: 12 residues. DNA for the CDR3: TGTGCCAGCAGCTTGCCTGCAGCTGAGCAGTTCTTC. As protein: CASSLPAAEQFF. The full variable domain, rest sourced from reference TRBV5-4 and TRBJ2-1, is ETGVTQSPTHLIKTRGQQVTLRCSSQSGHNTVSWYQQALGQGPQFIFQYYREEENGRGNFPPRFSGLQFPNYSSELNVNALELDDSALYLCASSLPAAEQFFGPGTRLTVL.

This clone was observed once. The chain is built from TRBV2 and TRBJ2-5, with 7 bases aligning to TRBD1. The CDR3 consists of 14 residues. V shed 4 bases and J 4 bases; nucleotides not matched to a gene: 6. Germline V gene sequence: CDR1 SNHLY, CDR2 FYNNEI. DNA for the CDR3: TGTGCCAGCAGTGGCCGAGGGGGCGGAGAGACCCAGTACTTC. It specifies CASSGRGGGETQYF.

The rearrangement links TRBV19 to TRBJ2-3; 8 bases agree with TRBD2. The V gene's germline CDR1 is LNHDA and CDR2 SQIVND (reference sequence). The V gene end was trimmed by 4 bases and the J gene end by 11 bases; junction bases not matched to a gene: 5. This CDR3 has 12 residues. Here the CDR3 reads CASSTGLAVQYF. For the CDR3, the DNA is TGTGCCAGTAGTACCGGACTAGCAGTGCAGTATTTT.

This chain links TRBV5-5 with TRBJ1-3; D is undetermined. Trimming cost V 4 bases and J 0 bases, with 11 bases left between them. CDR1 and CDR2 (germline): SGHKS, YYEKEE (reference sequence). The CDR3 loop spans 15 amino acids. CDR3 sequence reads: CASSTLVGSGNTIYF. The CDR3 DNA reads as TGTGCCAGCAGCACCCTAGTGGGCTCTGGAAACACCATATATTTT.

The J gene is TRBJ1-1, the V gene TRBV25-1; maybe TRBD1 (5 bases). Between the trimmed V and J ends, which lost 6 bases and 4 bases, there was a span of 15 bases. Germline V CDR1 and CDR2: MGHDK, SYGVNS. The CDR3 consists of 14 residues. CDR3 DNA: TGTGCCAGCAGCAGACCGGGACTGCTCACTGAAGCTTTCTTT. It translates to CASSRPGLLTEAFF.

This clone was seen just once. This sample also contains other DNA sequences that code for the same CDR3. This chain uses TRBV7-6 with TRBJ1-3; D is ambiguous. Trimming cost V 1 base and J 0 bases, with 7 bases left between them. CDR1 is SGHVS, CDR2 FNYEAQ, per germline. The CDR3 loop spans 15 amino acids. The CDR3 sequence: CASSLGRSSGNTIYF. The CDR3, as DNA: TGTGCCAGCAGCTTAGGAAGGTCCTCTGGAAACACCATATATTTT.

This chain connects TRBV5-5 to TRBJ2-1, with D hard to call. Germline CDR1 reads SGHKS; CDR2 reads YYEKEE (reference sequence). CDR3 size: 13 residues. V lost 1 base, J lost 0 bases, and 2 bases lay in between. CDR3 coding DNA: TGTGCCAGCAGCTTGAGCTCCTACAATGAGCAGTTCTTC. As protein: CASSLSSYNEQFF.

J is TRBJ1-5 and V is TRBV7-2; 10 positions match TRBD1. J lost 6 bases, V lost 5 bases, and 4 bases had no gene match. The length of the CDR3 is 14 residues. Germline assignment: CDR1 SGHTA and CDR2 FQGNSA. CDR3 coding DNA: TGTGCCAGCAGCCGGGACAGGGGAGGTCAGCCCCAGCATTTT. This translates into CASSRDRGGQPQHF.

The J gene is TRBJ2-5, the V gene TRBV7-6, with D possibly being TRBD2 (5 bases). Trimming cost V 7 bases and J 3 bases, with 12 bases left between them. CDR3 length equals 13 residues. Germline values: CDR1 SGHVS, CDR2 FNYEAQ. The CDR3 loop is CASTSRGKETQYF. The CDR3 region has the DNA TGTGCCAGCACCTCCCGAGGGAAAGAGACCCAGTACTTC.

The V gene is TRBV15, the J gene TRBJ2-7; 10 nucleotides match TRBD2. Trimming cost V 5 bases and J 1 base; bases outside gene matches: 8. The CDR3 consists of 16 residues. The germline CDR1 and CDR2 sequences are LNHNV and YYDKDF (reference sequence). For the CDR3, the DNA is TGTGCCACCAGCTCACGATCACTAGCGGGATCCTACGAGCAGTACTTC. Protein: CATSSRSLAGSYEQYF.

The J gene is TRBJ1-1, the V gene TRBV28, with 7 bases matching TRBD1. Trimming cost V 3 bases and J 1 base; bases outside gene matches: 2. CDR1 and CDR2 (germline): MDHEN, SYDVKM. There are 14 residues in the CDR3. CDR3 amino acids: CASSLAGGNTEAFF. The CDR3 coding sequence is TGTGCCAGCAGTTTGGCAGGGGGGAACACTGAAGCTTTCTTT.

The chain links TRBV10-3 to TRBJ1-2, with D unresolved. The CDR3 has 12 amino acids. V lost 4 bases to trimming and J lost 6 bases, with 9 bases between them. Germline loops: CDR1 ENHRY, CDR2 SYGVKD. The CDR3 nucleotides are TGTGCCATCAGTGGCCGGCAGGATGGCTACACCTTC. It encodes CAISGRQDGYTF.

The chain employs TRBV19 and TRBJ2-7, with 7 positions matching TRBD2. V shed 5 bases, J shed 2 bases, and the junction held 9 bases outside the gene matches. CDR1 LNHDA and CDR2 SQIVND come from the germline V gene (reference sequence). The length of the CDR3 is 15 residues. The DNA for the CDR3 is TGTGCCAGTAGTTTCTCGAGCGCGGGAGCCTACGAGCAGTACTTC. It is translated as CASSFSSAGAYEQYF.

The chain uses TRBV15 and TRBJ2-3; no clear D gene. The ends were cut back, 1 base at V and 6 bases at J, with 14 bases in the middle. Germline values: CDR1 LNHNV, CDR2 YYDKDF (reference sequence). The CDR3 has 15 amino acids. In DNA form, the CDR3 reads TGTGCCACCAGCAGAGCGGGCCTTAATCTGGATACGCAGTATTTT. The encoded protein is CATSRAGLNLDTQYF.

DNA of the CDR3: TGTGCCAGCAGTGAAGTTGTAGGGGGCCTGGCGGGGTACTACGAGCAGTACTTC. Translated: CASSEVVGGLAGYYEQYF. The rearrangement uses TRBV6-1 and TRBJ2-7; D is possibly TRBD1 (7 bases). With 1 base removed from V and 3 bases from J, the gap between germline ends came to 22 bases. Germline loops: CDR1 MNHNS, CDR2 SASEGT. CDR3 length: 18 amino acids.

This clone was seen a single time. The chain has TRBV7-9 and TRBJ2-5; tentatively, D is TRBD1 (5 bases). This CDR3 has 15 residues. V gave up 1 base and J gave up 5 bases, with 14 bases separating them. From germline, CDR1 is SEHNR and CDR2 FQNEAQ (reference sequence). The CDR3 loop is CASSLGRTGAETQYF. The CDR3 DNA follows: TGTGCCAGCAGCTTAGGACGCACTGGGGCGGAGACCCAGTACTTC.

About this clone: Other nucleotide sequences in the sample specify the same CDR3. This rearrangement joins TRBV18 to TRBJ2-2; 13 bases align to TRBD2. Germline CDR1 reads KGHSH; CDR2 reads LQKENI. J lost 3 bases, V lost 3 bases, and 4 bases had no gene match. This CDR3 is 17 amino acids long. Here the CDR3 reads CASSPPGLAGYTGELFF. The CDR3 region has the DNA TGTGCCAGCTCACCCCCGGGACTAGCGGGATACACCGGGGAGCTGTTTTTT.

The rearrangement links TRBV5-1 to TRBJ2-2; D is possibly TRBD2 (6 bases). Germline V gene sequence: CDR1 SGHRS, CDR2 YFSETQ. This CDR3 is built from 16 residues. The V and J ends lost 4 bases and 3 bases respectively, with 16 bases between them. The CDR3 reads CASSGRTRRDTGELFF. CDR3 DNA: TGCGCCAGCAGCGGGCGGACTCGGAGGGACACCGGGGAGCTGTTTTTT.

The sample holds one count of this clone. The chain combines TRBV6-5 with TRBJ2-7; D not certain. The CDR3 is 15 amino acids. The germline V and J ends were trimmed by 6 bases and 2 bases, with 17 bases remaining between them. Germline values: CDR1 MNHEY, CDR2 SVGAGI. CDR3 protein: CASRTTYSSTYEQYF. The CDR3 DNA reads TGTGCCAGCAGAACGACTTACAGTTCGACCTACGAGCAGTACTTC.

The chain recombines TRBV19 with TRBJ2-1, with a tentative D call TRBD1 (6 bases). Germline CDR1 LNHDA, CDR2 SQIVND (reference sequence). The V end lost 7 bases, the J end lost 9 bases, and 19 bases lay between the germline ends. This CDR3 comprises 14 residues. This CDR3 reads CASNSPGGGSEQFF. DNA of the CDR3: TGTGCCAGTAACTCCCCCGGTGGGGGCAGTGAGCAGTTCTTC.

This clone was counted once. V and J are TRBV18 and TRBJ2-7; 10 bases line up with TRBD2. The V segment lost 0 bases and the J segment 2 bases; nucleotides outside the gene matches: 10. The length of the CDR3 is 18 residues. Germline CDR1 and CDR2: KGHSH and LQKENI. For the CDR3, the DNA is TGTGCCAGCTCACCACCGATTAGCGGGAGGACCGGGACCTACGAGCAGTACTTC. It yields the protein CASSPPISGRTGTYEQYF.

This rearrangement joins TRBV28 to TRBJ2-7, with 11 bases aligning to TRBD2. The V gene's germline CDR1 is MDHEN and CDR2 SYDVKM. V gave up 7 bases and J gave up 0 bases; unmatched junction bases: 17. The CDR3 covers 19 residues. CDR3 loop: CASTPPPGSGRATSYEQYF. The CDR3 nucleotides read TGTGCCAGCACCCCGCCGCCCGGTAGCGGGAGGGCCACCTCCTACGAGCAGTACTTC.

V is TRBV6-4 and J is TRBJ2-2; TRBD2 agrees at 14 bases. The length of the CDR3 is 17 residues. CDR1 is MRHNA, CDR2 SNTAGT, per germline. V dropped 6 bases and J dropped 7; count of bases not matched to a gene: 10. DNA for the CDR3: TGTGCCAGCAGACGAGGGACTAGCGGGAGCTTTGACGGGGAGCTGTTTTTT. Its translation is CASRRGTSGSFDGELFF.

The chain joins TRBV5-1 to TRBJ1-1, with TRBD1 identical over 8 bases. The CDR3 contains 13 residues. With V trimmed by 7 bases and J by 2 bases, 4 bases remained unmatched. Germline CDR1 and CDR2: SGHRS and YFSETQ. DNA for the CDR3: TGCGCCAGCCAGACAGGGGTAAACACTGAAGCTTTCTTT. This gives the protein CASQTGVNTEAFF.